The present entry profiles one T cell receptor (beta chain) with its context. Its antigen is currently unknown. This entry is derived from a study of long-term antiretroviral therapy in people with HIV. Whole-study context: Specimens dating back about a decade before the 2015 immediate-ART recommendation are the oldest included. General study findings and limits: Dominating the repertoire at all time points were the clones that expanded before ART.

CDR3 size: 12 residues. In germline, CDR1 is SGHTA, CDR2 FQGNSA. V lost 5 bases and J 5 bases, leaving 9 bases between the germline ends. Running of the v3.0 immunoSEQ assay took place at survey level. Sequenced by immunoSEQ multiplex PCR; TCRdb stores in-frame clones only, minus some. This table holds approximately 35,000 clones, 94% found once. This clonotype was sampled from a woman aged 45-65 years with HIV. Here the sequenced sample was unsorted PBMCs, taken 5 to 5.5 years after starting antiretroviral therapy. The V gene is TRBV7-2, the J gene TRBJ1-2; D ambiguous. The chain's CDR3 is CASSMLGYGYTF. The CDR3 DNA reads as TGTGCCAGCAGCATGCTAGGGTATGGCTACACCTTC. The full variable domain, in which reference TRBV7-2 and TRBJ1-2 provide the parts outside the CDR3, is GAGVSQSPSNKVTEKGKDVELRCDPISGHTALYWYRQSLGQGLEFLIYFQGNSAPDKSGLPSDRFSAERTGGSVSTLTIQRTQQEDSAVYLCASSMLGYGYTFGSGTRLTVV.